Below are 30 T cell receptor beta chains sequenced from a single sample in a study of T cell responses to AZD1222 COVID-19 vaccine. Sequencing was performed with immunoSEQ multiplex PCR; in TCRdb, only in-frame clones are kept and a portion is missing. The data hold 150,000 to 190,000 clones, with about nine tenths observed a single time. Sequences were derived from peripheral blood, sampled on day 0 of AZD1222 vaccination. Receptor source: an adult in good health.

J is TRBJ2-3 and V is TRBV7-8; maybe TRBD2 (7 bases). Trimming stripped 5 bases from V and 0 bases from J, with 24 bases between. This CDR3 is built from 19 residues. CDR1 SGHVS and CDR2 FQNEAQ come from the germline V gene. The CDR3 protein is CASSPIGGAPLRSTDTQYF. DNA of the CDR3: TGTGCCAGCAGCCCAATTGGGGGGGCACCCCTCAGGAGCACAGATACGCAGTATTTT.

This chain uses TRBV19 with TRBJ1-5; weak D call: TRBD1 (5 bases). V lost 4 bases, J lost 4 bases, and 5 bases lay in between. This CDR3 is 12 amino acids long. Germline values: CDR1 LNHDA, CDR2 SQIVND (reference sequence). DNA of the CDR3: TGTGCCAGTAGTAAGGGGAATCAGCCCCAGCATTTT. Translated: CASSKGNQPQHF.

The J gene is TRBJ2-7, the V gene TRBV28, with D possibly TRBD1 on 5 matching bases. V was clipped by 3 bases and J by 0 bases, with 12 bases between them. The CDR3 spans 15 residues. Germline CDR1 is MDHEN and CDR2 is SYDVKM. The CDR3: CASSLSRVYSYEQYF. CDR3 in DNA: TGTGCCAGCAGTTTGAGCAGGGTATACTCCTACGAGCAGTACTTC.

The V call is TRBV6-2 or TRBV6-3, the J call TRBJ1-5; TRBD1 is a possible D gene (5 bases). The CDR3 totals 18 residues. CDR1 is MNHEY, CDR2 SVGEGT, per germline. V was cut by 2 bases and J by 4 bases, with 21 bases left in between. CDR3 nucleotide sequence: TGTGCCAGCAGTTACACTGGACAAAGACGAACAACTAATCAGCCCCAGCATTTT. Translation gives CASSYTGQRRTTNQPQHF.

The genes are TRBV3-1 (or the pseudogene TRBV3-2) and TRBJ2-1; 13 nucleotides align to TRBD2. Germline CDR1 reads LGHDT; CDR2 reads YNNKEL (reference sequence). The CDR3 is 16 residues long. J lost 7 bases, V lost 3 bases, and 6 bases had no gene match. CDR3 residues: CASSHHTSGRENEQFF. CDR3 sequence (DNA): TGTGCCAGCAGCCACCATACTAGCGGGAGGGAGAATGAGCAGTTCTTC.

The chain couples TRBV28 to TRBJ1-3, with D tentatively TRBD1 (6 bases). The germline V gene encodes CDR1 MDHEN and CDR2 SYDVKM. V shed 3 bases and J shed 2 bases, with 14 bases lying between them. The CDR3 contains 16 residues. The CDR3 nucleotides are TGTGCCAGCAGTTTTCGGGGGGCCGGGACTGGAAACACCATATATTTT. Translating gives CASSFRGAGTGNTIYF.

The chain employs TRBV5-1 and TRBJ2-7, with TRBD1 matching over 7 bases. Germline CDR1 SGHRS, CDR2 YFSETQ. Losses at the gene ends were 1 base for V and 2 bases for J; bases not matched to a gene: 6. The CDR3 has 15 residues. The CDR3 DNA reads as TGCGCCAGCAGCTTGTTGCGACAGGGACCCTACGAGCAGTACTTC. Encoded protein: CASSLLRQGPYEQYF.

This chain links TRBV27 with TRBJ1-2, with 9 nucleotides matching TRBD1. The V gene end was trimmed by 5 bases and the J gene end by 0 bases; junction bases not matched to a gene: 1. Germline V CDR1 and CDR2: MNHEY, SMNVEV (reference sequence). CDR3 length: 14 residues. The CDR3 DNA follows: TGTGCCAGCAGTAACAGGGGGCCTAACTATGGCTACACCTTC. Translating it yields CASSNRGPNYGYTF.

The chain uses TRBV11-1 and TRBJ2-7; 8 bases are shared with TRBD1. Germline-derived CDR1 and CDR2 are SGHAT and FQDESV (reference sequence). V gave up 5 bases and J gave up 2 bases; unmatched junction bases: 8. This CDR3 is built from 15 residues. The CDR3 DNA reads as TGTGCCAGCAGCCTCGCCCGGGACAGGCCCTACGAGCAGTACTTC. Its translation: CASSLARDRPYEQYF.

The V gene is TRBV28, the J gene TRBJ1-1, with D uncertain. The CDR3 is 12 residues long. Between the trimmed V and J ends, which lost 6 bases and 11 bases, there was a span of 16 bases. The V gene's germline CDR1 is MDHEN and CDR2 SYDVKM. CDR3 loop: CASSQVGMGAFF. The CDR3 bases are TGTGCCAGCAGCCAGGTGGGAATGGGGGCTTTCTTT.

This clone was seen only once. CDR3 sequence reads: CASRGRVGNTIYF. The CDR3 nucleotides are TGTGCCAGCAGGGGGAGAGTGGGAAACACCATATATTTT. The V and J genes are TRBV7-9 and TRBJ1-3, with no clear D. Trimming removed 6 bases at V and 4 bases at J, with 10 bases between. CDR3 length equals 13 residues. Germline V gene lookup returns CDR1 SEHNR and CDR2 FQNEAQ (reference sequence).

V usage is TRBV15 and J usage is TRBJ1-5; a weak D match, TRBD1 (6 bases). The germline CDR1 and CDR2 sequences are LNHNV and YYDKDF (reference sequence). Trimming removed 1 base at V and 7 bases at J, with 17 bases between. This CDR3 region has 16 residues. Here the CDR3 DNA reads TGTGCCACCAGCAGAGCAGCGGCAGGGGTAAGACAGCCCCAGCATTTT. Amino acid sequence: CATSRAAAGVRQPQHF.

This sequence joins TRBV10-3 and TRBJ2-7; TRBD1 agrees at 10 bases. Losses at the gene ends were 5 bases for V and 2 bases for J; bases not matched to a gene: 3. CDR1 is ENHRY and CDR2 is SYGVKD in the germline V gene. There are 14 residues in the CDR3. The CDR3 loop is CAISSGQGAYEQYF. In nucleotides, the CDR3 is TGTGCCATCAGTTCCGGACAGGGGGCCTACGAGCAGTACTTC.

The J gene is TRBJ1-2, the V gene TRBV5-4, with TRBD1 identical over 8 bases. The J segment lost 6 bases and the V segment lost 9 bases, leaving 10 bases of the junction unmatched. Germline lookup yields CDR1 SGHNT and CDR2 YYREEE (reference sequence). The CDR3 length is 13 residues. The DNA for the CDR3 is TGTGCCATACCGAGACAGGGGATGGATGGCTACACCTTC. As protein: CAIPRQGMDGYTF.

This sequence joins TRBV7-2 and TRBJ1-6; D might be TRBD1 (6 bases). The germline V gene has CDR1 SGHTA and CDR2 FQGNSA. Trimming removed 1 base at V and 13 bases at J, with 14 bases between. CDR3 length: 14 residues. CDR3 residues: CASSLGAGEVPLHF. The CDR3 region has the DNA TGTGCCAGCAGCTTAGGGGCAGGGGAGGTCCCCCTCCACTTT.

This chain joins TRBV15 and TRBJ2-5; 10 positions agree with TRBD2. Germline V CDR1 and CDR2: LNHNV, YYDKDF (reference sequence). The CDR3 sequence is 15 residues long. V lost 3 bases, J lost 5 bases, and 6 bases stayed unmatched. CDR3: CATSRGGGLAETQYF. CDR3 nucleotide sequence: TGTGCCACCAGCAGGGGAGGGGGACTAGCGGAGACCCAGTACTTC. The full variable domain, with the rest looked up from reference TRBV15 and TRBJ2-5, is DAMVIQNPRYQVTQFGKPVTLSCSQTLNHNVMYWYQQKSSQAPKLLFHYYDKDFNNEADTPDNFQSRRPNTSFCFLDIRSPGLGDTAMYLCATSRGGGLAETQYFGPGTRLLVL.

V usage is TRBV30 and J usage is TRBJ2-1; D not certain. Trimming took 3 bases from V and 5 from J, leaving 8 bases between them. Per the germline V gene, CDR1 is GTSNPN and CDR2 is SVGIG (reference sequence). This CDR3 has 12 amino acids. CDR3 residues: CAWSDPNNEQFF. The CDR3 DNA reads as TGTGCCTGGAGCGACCCCAACAATGAGCAGTTCTTC.

V and J are TRBV7-8 and TRBJ1-5; a weak D match, TRBD1 (5 bases). Germline-derived CDR1 and CDR2 are SGHVS and FQNEAQ. With 5 bases removed from V and 4 bases from J, the gap between germline ends came to 12 bases. The CDR3 spans 14 residues. The CDR3 spells CASSDRGGNQPQHF. DNA for the CDR3: TGTGCCAGCAGCGATAGGGGAGGGAATCAGCCCCAGCATTTT.

This clone was seen only a few times. The rearrangement uses TRBV27 and TRBJ2-7; 8 nucleotides align to TRBD1. J lost 0 bases, V lost 6 bases, and 7 bases had no gene match. The CDR3 covers 15 residues. CDR1 is MNHEY and CDR2 is SMNVEV in the germline V gene (reference sequence). CDR3 coding DNA: TGTGCCAGCAGCCTAAGGGGACAGGTCTCCTACGAGCAGTACTTC. It specifies CASSLRGQVSYEQYF.

This clone was recorded a few times. The chain carries TRBV14 and TRBJ2-7; 13 bases align to TRBD2. This CDR3 has 19 residues. Germline CDR1 SGHDN, CDR2 FVKESK. After removal of 3 bases from V and 0 bases from J, the junction contained 11 bases not matched to a gene. The CDR3 protein is CASSHARTSGSLRSYEQYF. In DNA form, the CDR3 reads TGTGCCAGCAGCCATGCACGGACTAGCGGGAGTCTCCGCTCCTACGAGCAGTACTTC.

The genes are TRBV18 and TRBJ1-6, with D uncertain. The germline V gene encodes CDR1 KGHSH and CDR2 LQKENI. V was shortened by 2 bases and J by 6 bases, with 11 bases between the two germline ends. The CDR3 covers 15 residues. The chain's CDR3 is CASSPGGRGNSPLHF. DNA of the CDR3: TGTGCCAGCTCACCAGGAGGACGGGGTAATTCACCCCTCCACTTT.

The chain combines TRBV3-1 (or the pseudogene TRBV3-2) with TRBJ2-2, with 9 positions matching TRBD2. The V and J ends lost 5 bases and 4 bases, in that order; junction bases with no gene match: 11. The germline V gene encodes CDR1 LGHDT and CDR2 YNNKEL (reference sequence). This CDR3 comprises 17 residues. The chain's CDR3 is CASSNWGAGGRTGELFF. The CDR3 bases are TGTGCCAGCAGCAATTGGGGCGCGGGGGGGCGCACCGGGGAGCTGTTTTTT.

The chain recombines TRBV2 with TRBJ2-4; D unclear. Germline loops: CDR1 SNHLY, CDR2 FYNNEI. The CDR3 contains 17 residues. V gave up 2 bases and J gave up 0 bases, with 14 bases separating them. This CDR3 reads CASSENEVELAKNIQYF. The CDR3 DNA sequence: TGTGCCAGCAGTGAAAACGAAGTCGAATTAGCCAAAAACATTCAGTACTTC.

This chain links TRBV10-3 with TRBJ2-7; 9 nucleotides align to TRBD1. The CDR3 consists of 16 residues. Per germline, CDR1 ENHRY and CDR2 SYGVKD. V gave up 3 bases and J gave up 3 bases; unmatched junction bases: 9. In DNA, the CDR3 is TGTGCCATCAGTGACCCGGGACAGGGTTATGACTACGAGCAGTACTTC. Translated, it gives CAISDPGQGYDYEQYF.

This clone was seen once. V and J are TRBV19 and TRBJ1-1, with D possibly being TRBD1 (6 bases). Trimming shortened V by 7 bases and J by 2 bases, and 20 bases separated the two germline ends. The CDR3 extends over 16 amino acids. In germline, CDR1 is LNHDA, CDR2 SQIVND (reference sequence). CDR3 coding DNA: TGTGCCAGTACCGACATGGGGGGGGCGGGCAACACTGAAGCTTTCTTT. Its translation is CASTDMGGAGNTEAFF.

The chain joins TRBV5-4 to TRBJ2-2, with 7 bases that match TRBD2. The germline CDR1 and CDR2 sequences are SGHNT and YYREEE (reference sequence). The CDR3 has 14 residues. J was trimmed by 5 bases and V by 4 bases; bases with no gene match: 5. The CDR3 DNA sequence: TGTGCCAGCAGCCACCAGGGAGGGACCGGGGAGCTGTTTTTT. Protein: CASSHQGGTGELFF.

V and J are TRBV6-2 or TRBV6-3 and TRBJ2-7; D is possibly TRBD2 (6 bases). The CDR3 consists of 15 residues. Looked up from germline, CDR1 is MNHEY and CDR2 is SVGEGT. Trimming cost V 1 base and J 3 bases, with 13 bases left between them. The CDR3 DNA follows: TGTGCCAGCAGTTACTTGGAGATTAGCGGCTACGAGCAGTACTTC. Translation gives CASSYLEISGYEQYF.

CDR3 region: CASSLAGIGSGNTIYF. CDR3 nucleotides: TGTGCCAGCAGCTTAGCCGGCATCGGCTCTGGAAACACCATATATTTT. This chain uses TRBV11-1 with TRBJ1-3; no firm D call. Per the germline V gene, CDR1 is SGHAT and CDR2 is FQDESV (reference sequence). Trimming took 0 bases from V and 0 from J, leaving 9 bases between them. The CDR3 length is 16 residues.

The chain's CDR3 is CASSLTGTIDTQYF. In DNA, the CDR3 is TGTGCCAGCAGCTTAACCGGGACTATAGATACGCAGTATTTT. V is TRBV7-3 and J is TRBJ2-3; 7 bases agree with TRBD2. Losses at the gene ends were 0 bases for V and 5 bases for J; bases not matched to a gene: 2. This CDR3 has 14 residues. From germline, CDR1 is SGHTA and CDR2 FQGTGA. Using reference TRBV7-3 and TRBJ2-3 for the parts outside the CDR3, the full variable domain is GAGVSQTPSNKVTEKGKYVELRCDPISGHTALYWYRQSLGQGPEFLIYFQGTGAADDSGLPNDRFFAVRPEGSVSTLKIQRTERGDSAVYLCASSLTGTIDTQYFGPGTRLTVL.

The chain has TRBV4-2 and TRBJ2-7; perhaps TRBD1 as D (6 bases). The V gene lost 4 bases and the J gene lost 4 bases, with 20 bases spanning the gap. Germline V lookup: CDR1 LGHNA, CDR2 YNFKEQ. The CDR3 is 16 residues long. CDR3 region: CASSRGWDGTGYEQYF. The CDR3 bases are TGTGCCAGCAGCCGGGGATGGGACGGTACAGGGTACGAGCAGTACTTC.